The clone carrying this T cell receptor (beta chain) was found a few times. As yet, its antigen is unknown. Germline-derived CDR1 and CDR2 are SGHRS and YFSETQ. V shed 0 bases and J 4 bases; nucleotides not matched to a gene: 12. This CDR3 is 18 amino acids long. This sample is drawn from a study of response to subunit inactivated influenza vaccine. Study-wide results and limits: There was a suggestion from the authors that each seasonal influenza vaccination recruits few new T cells.

TCRdb re-analysed the RT-PCR reads in MiXCR, keeping a single row per CDR3 protein. The sample holds about 500,000 distinct CDR3 sequences, approximately 15% seen once. This TCR was recovered from a man aged 50 to 75 who received an inactivated influenza vaccine. This sample comprised CD4+ T cells sorted from PBMCs, obtained less than 30 months after vaccination. The rearrangement uses TRBV5-1 and TRBJ2-3, with 9 positions matching TRBD2. CDR3 sequence reads: CASSLAMGLALQPDTQYF. CDR3 nucleotide sequence: TGCGCCAGCAGCTTGGCCATGGGACTAGCCTTGCAACCAGATACGCAGTATTTT.